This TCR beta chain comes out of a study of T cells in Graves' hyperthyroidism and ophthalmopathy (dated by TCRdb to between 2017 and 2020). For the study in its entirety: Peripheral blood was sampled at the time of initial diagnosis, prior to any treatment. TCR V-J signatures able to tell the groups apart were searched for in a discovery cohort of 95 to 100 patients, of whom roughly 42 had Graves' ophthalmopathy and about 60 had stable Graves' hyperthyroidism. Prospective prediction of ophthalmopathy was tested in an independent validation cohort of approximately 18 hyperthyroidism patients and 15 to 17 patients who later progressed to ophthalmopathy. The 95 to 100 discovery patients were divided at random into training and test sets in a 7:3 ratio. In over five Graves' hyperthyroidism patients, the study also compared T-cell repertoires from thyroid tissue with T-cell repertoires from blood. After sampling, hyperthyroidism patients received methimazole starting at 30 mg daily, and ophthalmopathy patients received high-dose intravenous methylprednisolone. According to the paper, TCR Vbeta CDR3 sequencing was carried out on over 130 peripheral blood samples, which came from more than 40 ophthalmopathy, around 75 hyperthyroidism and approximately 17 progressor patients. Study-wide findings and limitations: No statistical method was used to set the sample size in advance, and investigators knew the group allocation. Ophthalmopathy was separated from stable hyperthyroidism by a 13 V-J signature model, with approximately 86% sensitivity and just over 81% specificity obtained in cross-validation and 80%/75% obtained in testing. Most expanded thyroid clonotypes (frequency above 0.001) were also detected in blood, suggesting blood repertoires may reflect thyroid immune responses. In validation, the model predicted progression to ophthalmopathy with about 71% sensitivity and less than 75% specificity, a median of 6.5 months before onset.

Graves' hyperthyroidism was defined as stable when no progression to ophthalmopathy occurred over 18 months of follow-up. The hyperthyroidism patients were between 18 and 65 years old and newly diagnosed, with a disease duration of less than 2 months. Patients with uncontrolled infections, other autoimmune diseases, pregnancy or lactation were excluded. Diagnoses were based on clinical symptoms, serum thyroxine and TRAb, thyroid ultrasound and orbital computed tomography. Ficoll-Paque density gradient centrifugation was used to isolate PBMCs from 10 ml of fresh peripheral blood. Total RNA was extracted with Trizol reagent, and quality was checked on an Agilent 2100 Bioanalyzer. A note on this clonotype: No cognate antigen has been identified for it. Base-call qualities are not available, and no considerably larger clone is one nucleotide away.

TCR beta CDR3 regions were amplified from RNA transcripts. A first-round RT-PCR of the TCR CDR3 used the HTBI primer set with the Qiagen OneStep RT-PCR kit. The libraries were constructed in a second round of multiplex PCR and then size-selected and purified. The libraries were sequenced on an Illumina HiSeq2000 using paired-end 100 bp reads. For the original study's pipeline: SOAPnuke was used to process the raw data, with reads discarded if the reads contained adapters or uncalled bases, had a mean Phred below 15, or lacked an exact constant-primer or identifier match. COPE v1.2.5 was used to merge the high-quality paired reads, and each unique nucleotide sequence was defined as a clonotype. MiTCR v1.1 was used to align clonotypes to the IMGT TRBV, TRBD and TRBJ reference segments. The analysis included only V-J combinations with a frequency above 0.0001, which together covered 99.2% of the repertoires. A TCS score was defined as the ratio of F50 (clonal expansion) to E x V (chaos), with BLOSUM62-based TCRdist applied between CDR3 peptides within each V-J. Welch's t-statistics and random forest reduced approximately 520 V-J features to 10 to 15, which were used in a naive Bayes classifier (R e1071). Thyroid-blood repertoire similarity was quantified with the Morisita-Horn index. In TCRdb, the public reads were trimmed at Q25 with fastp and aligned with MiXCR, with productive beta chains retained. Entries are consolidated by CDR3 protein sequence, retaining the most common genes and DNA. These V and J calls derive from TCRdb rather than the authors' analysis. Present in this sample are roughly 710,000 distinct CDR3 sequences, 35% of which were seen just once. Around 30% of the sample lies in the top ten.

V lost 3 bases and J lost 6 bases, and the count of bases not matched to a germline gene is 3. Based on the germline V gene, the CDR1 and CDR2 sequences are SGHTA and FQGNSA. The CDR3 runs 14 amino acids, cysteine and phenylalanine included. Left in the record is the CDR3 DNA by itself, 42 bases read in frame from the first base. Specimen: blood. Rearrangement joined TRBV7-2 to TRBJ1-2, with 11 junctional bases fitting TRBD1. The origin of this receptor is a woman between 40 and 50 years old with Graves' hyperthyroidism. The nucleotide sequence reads TGTGCCAGCAGCTTGAGGACAGGGGGCAATGGCTACACCTTC. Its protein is CASSLRTGGNGYTF.